The 32 T cell receptor beta chains reported below all come from one sample, sequenced in a study of blood T cell repertoires in COVID-19. The assay was immunoSEQ multiplex PCR, and TCRdb's table has in-frame clones only and misses some. Among fewer than 150,000 clones listed, approximately 88% were seen once. The sequencing input was peripheral blood. The receptors come from a human donor in a cohort sampled during active COVID-19.

This clone was found once. The genes are TRBV27 and TRBJ2-7; 9 bases fit TRBD1. V trimming: 4 bases; J trimming: 2 bases; junction bases outside the gene matches: 3. CDR3 length equals 14 residues. Germline V gives CDR1 MNHEY, CDR2 SMNVEV (reference sequence). CDR3 protein: CASSSWDRAYEQYF. CDR3 nucleotide sequence: TGTGCCAGCAGTTCTTGGGACAGGGCCTACGAGCAGTACTTC.

The chain joins TRBV7-2 to TRBJ1-4, with 9 bases that match TRBD1. With V trimmed by 6 bases and J by 5 bases, 7 bases remained unmatched. The CDR3 runs to 15 residues. CDR1 is SGHTA and CDR2 is FQGNSA in the germline V gene. CDR3 sequence reads: CASRASGTGNEKLFF. The CDR3 nucleotides read TGTGCCAGCAGAGCGTCGGGGACAGGGAATGAAAAACTGTTTTTT.

The rearrangement uses TRBV30 and TRBJ1-6; perhaps TRBD1 as D (6 bases). The germline V gene encodes CDR1 GTSNPN and CDR2 SVGIG (reference sequence). V was shortened by 0 bases and J by 6 bases, with 15 bases between the two germline ends. CDR3 size: 16 residues. CDR3 region: CAWSVLGGHGNSPLHF. CDR3 coding DNA: TGTGCCTGGAGTGTACTCGGGGGGCATGGTAATTCACCCCTCCACTTT. Looking up the rest from reference TRBV30 and TRBJ1-6 gives the full variable domain: SQTIHQWPATLVQPVGSPLSLECTVEGTSNPNLYWYRQAAGRGLQLLFYSVGIGQISSEVPQNLSASRPQDRQFILSSKKLLLSDSGFYLCAWSVLGGHGNSPLHFGNGTRLTVT.

This clone has a single count. The chain combines TRBV5-6 with TRBJ1-4; 7 bases agree with TRBD1. This CDR3 comprises 16 residues. Germline assignment: CDR1 SGHDT and CDR2 YYEEEE. With 3 bases clipped from V and 0 bases from J, the junction kept 5 bases outside the gene matches. The CDR3 DNA sequence: TGTGCCAGCAGCTCACAGGGGACAGCAACTAATGAAAAACTGTTTTTT. Protein product: CASSSQGTATNEKLFF.

The chain recombines TRBV4-3 with TRBJ1-3, with D tentatively TRBD1 (5 bases). The CDR3 is 17 residues long. CDR1 is LGHNA, CDR2 YSLEER, per germline. Trimming shortened V by 1 base and J by 0 bases, and 13 bases separated the two germline ends. CDR3 nucleotide sequence: TGCGCCAGCAGCCAAGTAGGGGCATCCAACTCTGGAAACACCATATATTTT. Its protein product is CASSQVGASNSGNTIYF.

J is TRBJ2-5 and V is TRBV27; D may be TRBD1 (5 bases). The CDR3 is made up of 15 amino acids. V was pared by 6 bases and J by 5 bases, with 19 bases between. Germline CDR1 and CDR2: MNHEY and SMNVEV (reference sequence). The CDR3 DNA reads as TGTGCCAGCAGCCACTTCCTCGGACAAGGGGAGACCCAGTACTTC. Encoded protein: CASSHFLGQGETQYF.

The chain carries TRBV5-1 and TRBJ2-7; 7 positions match TRBD2. The CDR3 extends over 14 amino acids. With 0 bases clipped from V and 3 bases from J, the junction kept 3 bases outside the gene matches. CDR1 is SGHRS and CDR2 is YFSETQ in the germline V gene. CDR3 region: CASSLVGGNYEQYF. CDR3 nucleotides: TGCGCCAGCAGCTTGGTCGGGGGGAACTACGAGCAGTACTTC.

The rearrangement links TRBV5-1 to TRBJ1-4; a possible D gene is TRBD1 (6 bases). This CDR3 has 15 amino acids. CDR1 and CDR2 from the germline V gene are SGHRS and YFSETQ. V was shortened by 1 base and J by 6 bases, with 13 bases between the two germline ends. The CDR3 region is CASSLSRQADEKLFF. In DNA form, the CDR3 reads TGCGCCAGCAGCTTGAGTAGACAGGCGGATGAAAAACTGTTTTTT.

The rearrangement joins TRBV14 to TRBJ2-1; 8 nucleotides agree with TRBD2. CDR3 length: 16 residues. The germline V gene has CDR1 SGHDN and CDR2 FVKESK. J was trimmed by 2 bases and V by 4 bases; bases with no gene match: 7. CDR3 protein: CASSPRRGGTYNEQFF. The CDR3 DNA is TGTGCCAGCAGCCCCCGCCGGGGGGGGACCTACAATGAGCAGTTCTTC.

V usage is TRBV19 and J usage is TRBJ1-5; TRBD1 matches 9 bases. V shed 9 bases and J 2 bases; nucleotides not matched to a gene: 11. The germline gives CDR1 LNHDA, CDR2 SQIVND (reference sequence). The CDR3 is 16 amino acids. CDR3 region: CASLEQGAMGNQPQHF. CDR3 nucleotide sequence: TGTGCCAGCCTCGAACAGGGGGCGATGGGCAATCAGCCCCAGCATTTT.

This clone was seen a few times. V is TRBV2 and J is TRBJ1-1, with 8 bases matching TRBD1. The ends lost 4 bases at V and 0 bases at J; junction bases unmatched: 1. The CDR3 runs to 14 residues. Germline V CDR1 and CDR2: SNHLY, FYNNEI. CDR3 residues: CASSAQGVNTEAFF. The CDR3 region has the DNA TGTGCCAGCAGTGCACAGGGGGTGAACACTGAAGCTTTCTTT.

This clone appeared a single time. This chain connects TRBV19 to TRBJ1-2; 7 bases fit TRBD1. The V segment lost 6 bases and the J segment 1 base; nucleotides outside the gene matches: 5. The V gene's germline CDR1 is LNHDA and CDR2 SQIVND (reference sequence). This CDR3 region has 14 residues. This CDR3 reads CASRATGRNYGYTF. DNA of the CDR3: TGTGCCAGTAGGGCGACAGGGCGTAACTATGGCTACACCTTC.

V gene TRBV7-2 combines with J gene TRBJ2-3; TRBD2 aligns across 7 bases. Germline V gene data show CDR1 as SGHTA and CDR2 as FQGNSA. The V gene end was trimmed by 1 base and the J gene end by 4 bases; junction bases not matched to a gene: 8. CDR3 length: 16 residues. CDR3: CASSLGPGGTSDTQYF. Here the CDR3 DNA reads TGTGCCAGCAGCTTAGGGCCCGGGGGGACGTCAGATACGCAGTATTTT.

CDR3 sequence: CASSSHMAPGELFF. The CDR3 nucleotides are TGTGCCAGCAGCTCGCACATGGCACCCGGGGAGCTGTTTTTT. The chain uses TRBV7-3 and TRBJ2-2; D is ambiguous. Trimming left V 4 bases short and J 6 bases short, with 12 bases between. This CDR3 has 14 residues. From germline, CDR1 is SGHTA and CDR2 FQGTGA.

The chain links TRBV12-3 or TRBV12-4 to TRBJ2-5; 7 bases agree with TRBD1. CDR3 length equals 13 residues. Losses at the gene ends were 6 bases for V and 7 bases for J; bases not matched to a gene: 8. The CDR3 bases are TGTGCCAGCAGGTACGGGACAGCGAGGACCCAGTACTTC. Amino acids: CASRYGTARTQYF.

This rearrangement joins TRBV2 to TRBJ2-3; tentative D call: TRBD2 (5 bases). Trimming left V 9 bases short and J 0 bases short, with 13 bases between. This CDR3 has 14 residues. Per the germline V gene, CDR1 is SNHLY and CDR2 is FYNNEI. The CDR3 DNA sequence: TGTGCCAGTCTGAGGGAGCGGAGCACAGATACGCAGTATTTT. Translated: CASLRERSTDTQYF.

The chain is built from TRBV7-9 and TRBJ1-2; perhaps TRBD1 as D (6 bases). This CDR3 region has 18 residues. CDR1 and CDR2 (germline): SEHNR, FQNEAQ (reference sequence). With 2 bases removed from V and 4 bases from J, the gap between germline ends came to 23 bases. The CDR3 protein is CASSLPGTGSAFGYGYTF. DNA for the CDR3: TGTGCCAGCAGCTTACCCGGCACAGGGTCTGCTTTTGGCTATGGCTACACCTTC.

This chain uses TRBV19 with TRBJ2-7, with 7 bases fitting TRBD1. Germline CDR1 LNHDA, CDR2 SQIVND (reference sequence). V was clipped by 2 bases and J by 4 bases; unmatched bases: 11. The CDR3 is made up of 16 amino acids. The CDR3 here is CASSIFWGQSKYEQYF. The CDR3 region has the DNA TGTGCCAGTAGTATATTTTGGGGACAGTCTAAGTACGAGCAGTACTTC.

The chain is built from TRBV19 and TRBJ2-7, with 7 nucleotides matching TRBD1. The CDR3 length is 17 residues. Germline CDR1 reads LNHDA; CDR2 reads SQIVND (reference sequence). V trimming: 4 bases; J trimming: 3 bases; junction bases outside the gene matches: 15. CDR3 DNA sequence: TGTGCCAGTAGTAGAAGTGGGGCGGCAGGGGGAAACTACGAGCAGTACTTC. This encodes CASSRSGAAGGNYEQYF. The complete variable domain, with remaining parts taken from reference TRBV19 and TRBJ2-7, reads DGGITQSPKYLFRKEGQNVTLSCEQNLNHDAMYWYRQDPGQGLRLIYYSQIVNDFQKGDIAEGYSVSREKKESFPLTVTSAQKNPTAFYLCASSRSGAAGGNYEQYFGPGTRLTVT.

The chain uses TRBV3-1 (or the pseudogene TRBV3-2) and TRBJ2-2; no firm D call. The CDR3 consists of 13 residues. The germline V gene encodes CDR1 LGHDT and CDR2 YNNKEL (reference sequence). The V end lost 6 bases, the J end lost 5 bases, and 10 bases lay between the germline ends. CDR3 sequence (DNA): TGTGCCAGCAGACTGACTGGGACCGGGGAGCTGTTTTTT. As protein: CASRLTGTGELFF.

The V call is TRBV12-3 or TRBV12-4, the J call TRBJ1-1; D gene unclear. This CDR3 comprises 12 residues. Trimming took off 7 bases at V and 3 bases at J, with 9 bases between the two ends. The CDR3 protein is CASTSFYTEAFF. CDR3 bases: TGTGCCAGCACTTCTTTCTACACTGAAGCTTTCTTT.

This chain connects TRBV6-5 to TRBJ2-3, with D unclear. Per germline, CDR1 MNHEY and CDR2 SVGAGI. The CDR3 covers 14 residues. Trimming stripped 5 bases from V and 2 bases from J, with 11 bases between. The DNA for the CDR3 is TGTGCCAGCAGTACTAATCCCACCACAGATACGCAGTATTTT. This codes for CASSTNPTTDTQYF.

V usage is TRBV11-2 and J usage is TRBJ1-1; TRBD1 agrees at 8 bases. Germline-derived CDR1 and CDR2 are SGHAT and FQNNGV. This CDR3 spans 13 amino acids. V trimming: 5 bases; J trimming: 5 bases; junction bases outside the gene matches: 4. CDR3 protein: CASSPGQVTEAFF. The CDR3 DNA is TGTGCCAGCAGCCCGGGACAGGTAACTGAAGCTTTCTTT.

The rearrangement joins TRBV5-1 to TRBJ2-7; 8 nucleotides line up with TRBD2. This CDR3 spans 15 amino acids. V lost 8 bases, J lost 2 bases, and 12 bases stayed unmatched. The germline V gene encodes CDR1 SGHRS and CDR2 YFSETQ. Written as DNA, the CDR3 is TGCGCCAGTCACCCCTTAGCGGGGACCACCTACGAGCAGTACTTC. Amino acid sequence: CASHPLAGTTYEQYF.

The chain recombines TRBV19 with TRBJ2-5, with TRBD2 as a possible D gene (5 bases). The CDR3 consists of 17 residues. Germline CDR1 and CDR2: LNHDA and SQIVND (reference sequence). Trimming stripped 7 bases from V and 0 bases from J, with 21 bases between. This chain's CDR3 is CASTPGWGVGYQETQYF. The CDR3 DNA follows: TGTGCCAGTACCCCCGGGTGGGGAGTAGGCTACCAAGAGACCCAGTACTTC.

The chain recombines TRBV30 with TRBJ2-7; maybe TRBD2 (7 bases). Trimming took 0 bases from V and 7 from J, leaving 16 bases between them. This CDR3 spans 14 amino acids. Per the germline V gene, CDR1 is GTSNPN and CDR2 is SVGIG (reference sequence). The CDR3 DNA reads as TGTGCCTGGAGTGTAGGGGGGGGGCCTGAAGAGCAGTACTTC. Translating gives CAWSVGGGPEEQYF.

This clone was picked up a small number of times. The CDR3 nucleotides are TGTGCCAGCAGCTTGGGAGGGGGGGGTCAGCCCCAGCATTTT. Translating it yields CASSLGGGGQPQHF. The chain employs TRBV5-6 and TRBJ1-5; a possible D gene is TRBD1 (6 bases). CDR3 length: 14 amino acids. V shed 0 bases and J shed 6 bases, with 10 bases lying between them. Germline V lookup: CDR1 SGHDT, CDR2 YYEEEE.

This clone has a single count. The chain couples TRBV29-1 to TRBJ2-7; D unresolved. Germline V gives CDR1 SQVTM, CDR2 ANQGSEA. The CDR3 spans 13 residues. Trimming removed 0 bases from V and 1 base from J, with 7 bases in between. CDR3 in DNA: TGCAGCGTTGAAGATACAGCTTCCTACGAGCAGTACTTC. The encoded protein is CSVEDTASYEQYF.

The CDR3: CASSSTGQGGGYTF. CDR3 sequence (DNA): TGTGCCAGCAGTTCTACGGGACAGGGAGGTGGCTACACCTTC. This sequence joins TRBV11-1 and TRBJ1-2; 9 positions match TRBD1. This CDR3 spans 14 amino acids. Germline-derived CDR1 and CDR2 are SGHAT and FQDESV (reference sequence). After removal of 6 bases from V and 7 bases from J, the junction contained 9 bases not matched to a gene. Full variable domain (remainder filled in from reference TRBV11-1 and TRBJ1-2): EAEVAQSPRYKITEKSQAVAFWCDPISGHATLYWYRQILGQGPELLVQFQDESVVDDSQLPKDRFSAERLKGVDSTLKIQPAELGDSAMYLCASSSTGQGGGYTFGSGTRLTVV.

The V and J genes are TRBV7-2 and TRBJ1-6; D uncertain. The CDR3 consists of 14 residues. The V gene's germline CDR1 is SGHTA and CDR2 FQGNSA. V shed 1 base and J shed 6 bases, with 7 bases lying between them. The CDR3 sequence: CASSLVEGNSPLHF. In DNA, the CDR3 is TGTGCCAGCAGCTTAGTGGAGGGTAATTCACCCCTCCACTTT.

The CDR3 here is CASSLVGQQNYGYTF. CDR3 sequence (DNA): TGTGCCAGCAGCTTGGTGGGACAGCAGAACTATGGCTACACCTTC. V usage is TRBV5-4 and J usage is TRBJ1-2, with TRBD1 matching over 7 bases. The germline CDR1 and CDR2 sequences are SGHNT and YYREEE (reference sequence). This CDR3 has 15 residues. V trimming: 0 bases; J trimming: 2 bases; junction bases outside the gene matches: 4.

The rearrangement joins TRBV6-2 or TRBV6-3 to TRBJ2-7; 7 bases align to TRBD1. The V gene end was trimmed by 6 bases and the J gene end by 0 bases; junction bases not matched to a gene: 11. Germline-derived CDR1 and CDR2 are MNHEY and SVGEGT. This CDR3 comprises 16 residues. CDR3 in DNA: TGTGCCAGCAGCCGACCTACACAGGGGCACTCCTACGAGCAGTACTTC. Its translation is CASSRPTQGHSYEQYF.